This TCR beta chain was documented in a study of T cell responses to AZD1222 COVID-19 vaccine. Study at large: Second-dose recipients at about 4 or about 12 weeks were treated as one pooled group. General study results and limits: CD4 TCRs associated with vaccination spanned spike, dominating at 160-218 and 743-854. Nearly half of spike-specific TCRs reportedly target variant regions that are unmutated in the B.1.351 and B.1.1.7 variants. Sampled repertoires all dated from after the peak T cell response.

In germline, CDR1 is DFQATT, CDR2 SNEGSKA (reference sequence). This CDR3 comprises 15 residues. V was pared by 3 bases and J by 5 bases, with 6 bases of the junction left unmatched. Using immunoSEQ multiplex PCR, the repertoire was profiled, and TCRdb retains in-frame clones only, with some absent. The repertoire holds some 200,000 clones, with about 92% as singletons. In the case of this clone: The antigen is not known.

The sequenced sample was peripheral blood, obtained on day 0 of AZD1222 vaccination. The source of this sequence is an adult in good health. The J gene is TRBJ1-5, the V gene TRBV20-1, with 11 nucleotides matching TRBD1. CDR3 residues: CSASGTGGIDQPQHF. CDR3 DNA: TGCAGTGCTAGTGGGACAGGGGGTATCGATCAGCCCCAGCATTTT.